Detailed here is one T cell receptor beta chain. The germline gives CDR1 LNHDA, CDR2 SQIVND (reference sequence). J was trimmed by 1 base and V by 4 bases; bases with no gene match: 17. This CDR3 spans 20 amino acids. Sequencing was performed with immunoSEQ multiplex PCR; in TCRdb, only in-frame clones are kept and a portion is missing. The sample includes some 370,000 clones, 80% to 90% seen only once; the top ten take 0.95% to 1.5%. These data belong to a study of blood T cell repertoires in COVID-19. Overall study: Sites in the United States, Italy and Spain provided acute and convalescent COVID-19 samples.

The genes are TRBV19 and TRBJ2-1; 9 nucleotides align to TRBD2. The sequence derives from a man aged 35 to 55 with acute or convalescent COVID-19. Sequenced material: peripheral blood. The CDR3 loop is CASSSGRRVVSGGSYNEQFF. The CDR3 DNA reads as TGTGCCAGTAGTAGCGGTCGCAGGGTTGTTAGCGGGGGTTCCTACAATGAGCAGTTCTTC. Full variable domain (remainder filled in from reference TRBV19 and TRBJ2-1): DGGITQSPKYLFRKEGQNVTLSCEQNLNHDAMYWYRQDPGQGLRLIYYSQIVNDFQKGDIAEGYSVSREKKESFPLTVTSAQKNPTAFYLCASSSGRRVVSGGSYNEQFFGPGTRLTVL.